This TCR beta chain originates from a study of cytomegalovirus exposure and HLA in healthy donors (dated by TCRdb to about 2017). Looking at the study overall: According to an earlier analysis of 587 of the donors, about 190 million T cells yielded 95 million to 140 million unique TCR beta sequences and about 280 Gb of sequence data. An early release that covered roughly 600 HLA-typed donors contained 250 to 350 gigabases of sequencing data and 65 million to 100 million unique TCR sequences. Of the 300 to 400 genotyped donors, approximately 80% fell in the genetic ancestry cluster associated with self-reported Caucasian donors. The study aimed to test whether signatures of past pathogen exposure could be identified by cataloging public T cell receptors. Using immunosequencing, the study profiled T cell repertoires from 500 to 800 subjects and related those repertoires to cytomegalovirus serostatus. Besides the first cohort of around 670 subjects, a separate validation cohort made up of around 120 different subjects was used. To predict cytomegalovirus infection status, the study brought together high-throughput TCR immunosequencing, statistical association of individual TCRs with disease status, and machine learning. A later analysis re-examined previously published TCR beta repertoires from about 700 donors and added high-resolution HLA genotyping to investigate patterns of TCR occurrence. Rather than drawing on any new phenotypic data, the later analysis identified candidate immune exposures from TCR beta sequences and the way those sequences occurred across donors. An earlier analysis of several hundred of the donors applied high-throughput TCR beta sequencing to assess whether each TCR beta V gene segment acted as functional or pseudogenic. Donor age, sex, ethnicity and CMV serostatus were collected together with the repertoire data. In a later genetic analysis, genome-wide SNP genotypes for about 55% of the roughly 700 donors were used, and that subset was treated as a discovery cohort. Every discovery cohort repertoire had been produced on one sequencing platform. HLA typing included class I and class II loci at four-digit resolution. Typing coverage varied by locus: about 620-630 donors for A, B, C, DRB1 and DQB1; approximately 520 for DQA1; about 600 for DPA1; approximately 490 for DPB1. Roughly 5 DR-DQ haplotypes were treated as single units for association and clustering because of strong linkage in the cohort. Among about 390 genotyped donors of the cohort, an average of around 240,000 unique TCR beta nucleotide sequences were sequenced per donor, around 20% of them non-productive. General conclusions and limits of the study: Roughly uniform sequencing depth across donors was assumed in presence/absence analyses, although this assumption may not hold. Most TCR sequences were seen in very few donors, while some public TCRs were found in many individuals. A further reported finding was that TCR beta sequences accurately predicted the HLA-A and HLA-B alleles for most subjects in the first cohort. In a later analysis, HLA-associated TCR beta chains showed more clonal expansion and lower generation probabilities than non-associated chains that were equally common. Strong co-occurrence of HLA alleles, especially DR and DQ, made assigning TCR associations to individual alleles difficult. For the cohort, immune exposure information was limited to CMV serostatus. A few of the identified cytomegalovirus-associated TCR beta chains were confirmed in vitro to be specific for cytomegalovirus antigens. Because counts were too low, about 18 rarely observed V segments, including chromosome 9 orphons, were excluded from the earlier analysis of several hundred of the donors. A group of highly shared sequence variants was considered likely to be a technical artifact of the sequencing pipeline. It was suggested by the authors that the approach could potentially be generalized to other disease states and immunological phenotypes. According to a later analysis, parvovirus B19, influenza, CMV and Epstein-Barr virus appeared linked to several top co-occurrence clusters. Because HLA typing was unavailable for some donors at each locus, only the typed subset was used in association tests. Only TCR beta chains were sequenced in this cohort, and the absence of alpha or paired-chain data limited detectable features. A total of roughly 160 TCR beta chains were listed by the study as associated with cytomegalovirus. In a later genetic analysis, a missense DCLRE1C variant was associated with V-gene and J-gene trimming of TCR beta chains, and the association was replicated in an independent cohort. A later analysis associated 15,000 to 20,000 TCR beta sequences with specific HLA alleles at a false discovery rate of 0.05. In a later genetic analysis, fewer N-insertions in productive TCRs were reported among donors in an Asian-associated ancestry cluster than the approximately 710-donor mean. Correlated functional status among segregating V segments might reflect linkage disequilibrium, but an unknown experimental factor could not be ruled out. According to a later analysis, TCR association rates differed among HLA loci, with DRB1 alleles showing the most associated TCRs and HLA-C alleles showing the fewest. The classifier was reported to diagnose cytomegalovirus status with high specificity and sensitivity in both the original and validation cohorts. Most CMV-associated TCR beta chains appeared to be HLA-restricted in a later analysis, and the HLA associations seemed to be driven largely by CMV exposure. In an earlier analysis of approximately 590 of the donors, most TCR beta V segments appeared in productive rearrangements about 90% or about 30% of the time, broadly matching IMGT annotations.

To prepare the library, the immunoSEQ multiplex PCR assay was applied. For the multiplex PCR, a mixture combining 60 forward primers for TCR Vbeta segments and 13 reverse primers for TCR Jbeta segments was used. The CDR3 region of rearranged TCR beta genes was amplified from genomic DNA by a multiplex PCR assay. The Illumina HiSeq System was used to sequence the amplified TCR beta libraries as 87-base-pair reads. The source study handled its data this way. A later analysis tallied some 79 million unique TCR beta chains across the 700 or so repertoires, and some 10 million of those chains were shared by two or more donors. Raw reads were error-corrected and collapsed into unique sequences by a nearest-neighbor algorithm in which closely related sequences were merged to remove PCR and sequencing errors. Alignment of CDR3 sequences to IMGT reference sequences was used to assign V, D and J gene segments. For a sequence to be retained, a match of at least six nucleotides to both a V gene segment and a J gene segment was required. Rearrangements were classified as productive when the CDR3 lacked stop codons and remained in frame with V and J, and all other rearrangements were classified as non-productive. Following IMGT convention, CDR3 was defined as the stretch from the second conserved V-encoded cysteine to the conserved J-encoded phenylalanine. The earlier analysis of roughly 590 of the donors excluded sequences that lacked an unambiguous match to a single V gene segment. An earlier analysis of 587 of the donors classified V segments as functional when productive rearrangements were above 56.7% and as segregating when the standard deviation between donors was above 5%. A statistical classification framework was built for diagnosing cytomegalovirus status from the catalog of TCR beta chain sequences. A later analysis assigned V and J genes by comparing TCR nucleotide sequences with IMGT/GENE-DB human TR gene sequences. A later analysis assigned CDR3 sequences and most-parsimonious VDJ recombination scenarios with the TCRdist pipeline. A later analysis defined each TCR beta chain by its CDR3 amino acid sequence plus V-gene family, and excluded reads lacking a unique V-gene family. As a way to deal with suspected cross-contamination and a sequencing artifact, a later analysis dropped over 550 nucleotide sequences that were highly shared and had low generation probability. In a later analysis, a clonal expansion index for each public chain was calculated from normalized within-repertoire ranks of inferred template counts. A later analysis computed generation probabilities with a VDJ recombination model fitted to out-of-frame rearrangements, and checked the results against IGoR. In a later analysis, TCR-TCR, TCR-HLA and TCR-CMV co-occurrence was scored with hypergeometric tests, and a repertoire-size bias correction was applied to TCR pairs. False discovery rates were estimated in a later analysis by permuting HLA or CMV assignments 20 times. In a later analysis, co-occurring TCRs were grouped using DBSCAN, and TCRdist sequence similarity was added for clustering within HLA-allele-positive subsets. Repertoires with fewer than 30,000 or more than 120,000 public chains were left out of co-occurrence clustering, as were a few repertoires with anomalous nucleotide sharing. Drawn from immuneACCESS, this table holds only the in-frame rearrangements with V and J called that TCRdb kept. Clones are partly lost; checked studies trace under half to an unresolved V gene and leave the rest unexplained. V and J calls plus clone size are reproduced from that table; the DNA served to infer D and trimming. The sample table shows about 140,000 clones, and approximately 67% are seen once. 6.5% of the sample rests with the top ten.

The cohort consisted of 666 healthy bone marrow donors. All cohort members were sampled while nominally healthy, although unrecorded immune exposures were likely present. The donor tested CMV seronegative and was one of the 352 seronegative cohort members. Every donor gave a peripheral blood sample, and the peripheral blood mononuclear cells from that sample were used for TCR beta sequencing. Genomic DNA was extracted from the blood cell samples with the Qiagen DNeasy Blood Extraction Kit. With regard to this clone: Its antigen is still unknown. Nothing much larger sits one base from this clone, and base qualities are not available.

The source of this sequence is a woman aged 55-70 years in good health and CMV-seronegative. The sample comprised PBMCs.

CDR3 sequence: CASSELESGGNTIYF. The nucleotide sequence reads TGTGCCAGCAGTGAACTGGAATCGGGAGGAAACACCATATATTTT. Recombination connected TRBV6-1 to TRBJ1-3, with the D gene uncertain. The V end loses 2 bases and the J end loses 4 bases, and a stretch of 12 bases separates them. The germline V gene sets CDR1 to MNHNS and CDR2 to SASEGT. Spanning cysteine to phenylalanine, the CDR3 consists of 15 amino acids. CDR3 DNA is the only sequence kept; it has 45 bases, read in frame from the first base.